This TCR beta chain was sequenced in a study of T cells in Graves' hyperthyroidism and ophthalmopathy. TCR beta CDR3 region amplification was performed from RNA transcripts. The HTBI primer set drove a first-round RT-PCR of the TCR CDR3. TCRdb fed the multiplex PCR reads into MiXCR, producing one record per CDR3 protein. This table holds around 700,000 distinct CDR3 sequences, 18% found once. Trimming removed 3 bases at V and 2 bases at J, with 7 bases between. CDR3 length equals 13 residues. Germline assignment: CDR1 SGHNT and CDR2 YENEEA. This clonotype was seen ten or more times. The sample of blood was obtained at first hyperthyroidism diagnosis (before any ophthalmopathy symptoms).

Material: blood. This chain links TRBV11-3 with TRBJ2-5; D remains unclear. The source is a woman aged 50 to 60 with Graves' hyperthyroidism that later progressed to Graves' ophthalmopathy. The CDR3 DNA is TGTGCCAGCAGCTTCCAGGAGCAAGAGACCCAGTACTTC. It is translated as CASSFQEQETQYF.